This T cell receptor (beta chain) was observed in a study of cytomegalovirus exposure and HLA in healthy donors. Germline-derived CDR1 and CDR2 are SGHRS and YFSETQ. Trimming took off 3 bases at V and 0 bases at J, with 10 bases between the two ends. The CDR3 totals 14 residues. Study findings and constraints: An ancestry cluster, one associated with Asian ancestry, reportedly showed fewer N-insertions than the 666-donor mean in a later analysis.

This clone was found a few times. The antigen is unknown. Both 60 Vbeta primers and 13 Jbeta primers went into the PCR. Only in-frame clones appear in the TCRdb table, and some are missing; sequencing was by immunoSEQ multiplex PCR. The sample consists of about 150,000 clones, around a tenth of them appearing once. The source material was PBMCs. This clonotype originated in a male donor in good health and CMV-seronegative. V usage is TRBV5-1 and J usage is TRBJ2-7, with D possibly being TRBD2 (6 bases). The CDR3 DNA is TGCGCCAGCAGCTCTAGCGTCAGCTCCTACGAGCAGTACTTC. This sequence encodes CASSSSVSSYEQYF.